Listed below are T cell receptor beta chains from one sample, sequenced in a study of blood T cell repertoires in COVID-19. Generated by immunoSEQ multiplex PCR, the TCRdb table keeps only in-frame clones and is missing some. The sample contains 100,000 to 150,000 clones, roughly 83% of which appear only once. Sequencing was performed on peripheral blood. These receptors were taken from a man in his fifties or sixties with acute or convalescent COVID-19. Both conserved end residues are part of each CDR3. The order of the fields is D gene, J gene, V gene, clone size, CDR3 protein, CDR3 DNA. D genes are given only for firm matches. Only some rows state a clone size, as once, few, many or a class for expanded clones.

TRBD2	TRBJ2-7	TRBV5-6	NA	CASSLPTSGREQYF	TGTGCCAGCAGCCTACCGACTAGCGGGAGGGAGCAGTACTTC
TRBD1	TRBJ2-5	TRBV2	NA	CASSETGPEETQYF	TGTGCCAGCAGCGAGACAGGGCCGGAAGAGACCCAGTACTTC
TRBD2	TRBJ2-3	TRBV2	NA	CASSPYPSGTSTDTQYF	TGTGCCAGCAGCCCTTACCCTAGCGGGACTAGCACAGATACGCAGTATTTT
NA	TRBJ2-1	TRBV5-1	NA	CASSSNRAPYPHNEQFF	TGCGCCAGCAGCTCCAACAGGGCCCCCTATCCCCACAATGAGCAGTTCTTC
TRBD2	TRBJ2-2	TRBV10-2	once	CASSNRGRSGELFF	TGCGCCAGCAGTAATCGCGGGAGGTCCGGGGAGCTGTTTTTT
NA	TRBJ1-2	TRBV18	NA	CASSPEQGSSAYGYTF	TGTGCCAGCTCACCCGAACAGGGATCCAGCGCCTATGGCTACACCTTC
TRBD1	TRBJ1-3	TRBV6-5	NA	CASSRTGNGNTIYF	TGTGCCAGCAGCCGGACAGGGAACGGAAACACCATATATTTT
TRBD1	TRBJ1-1	TRBV6-6	NA	CASSDRVGTEAFF	TGTGCCAGCAGCGACAGGGTTGGGACTGAAGCTTTCTTT
NA	TRBJ2-7	TRBV12-1	NA	CASSFVGRLGEQYF	TGTGCCAGCAGCTTTGTCGGGAGGCTTGGCGAGCAGTACTTC
TRBD2	TRBJ2-7	TRBV19	NA	CASASGSGYEQYF	TGTGCCAGTGCTAGCGGGAGCGGGTACGAGCAGTACTTC
TRBD1	TRBJ1-6	TRBV7-3	NA	CASSLNVMGTGFNSPLHF	TGTGCCAGCAGCTTAAATGTAATGGGGACAGGGTTTAATTCACCCCTCCACTTT
NA	TRBJ2-7	TRBV5-1	NA	CASSLSVAYSYEQYF	TGCGCCAGCAGCTTGAGTGTCGCGTATTCCTACGAGCAGTACTTC
NA	TRBJ1-5	TRBV28	NA	CASSLLQVKQPQHF	TGTGCCAGCAGTTTATTGCAGGTAAAGCAGCCCCAGCATTTT
NA	TRBJ2-7	TRBV30	NA	CAWSATRTVFYEQYF	TGTGCCTGGAGTGCTACCCGGACTGTTTTCTACGAGCAGTACTTC
TRBD1	TRBJ2-1	TRBV7-9	NA	CASSSTGIEQFF	TGTGCCAGCAGCTCGACAGGGATCGAGCAGTTCTTC
NA	TRBJ1-6	TRBV21-1	NA	CAIRGGTASYNSPLHF	TGTGCCATACGAGGAGGGACAGCGTCTTATAATTCACCCCTCCACTTT
NA	TRBJ1-2	TRBV5-1	once	CASSGLIGRGYGYTF	TGCGCCAGCAGCGGTTTGATAGGCAGGGGCTATGGCTACACCTTC
NA	TRBJ2-2	TRBV7-8	once	CASIPPRVGKNTGELFF	TGTGCCAGCATCCCACCGCGGGTCGGGAAGAACACCGGGGAGCTGTTTTTT
TRBD2	TRBJ2-7	TRBV7-8	NA	CASSLAQSGLAFEQYF	TGTGCCAGCAGCTTAGCGCAGTCAGGACTAGCGTTCGAGCAGTACTTC
TRBD1	TRBJ2-7	TRBV9	once	CASSVRGSPDRGYEQYF	TGTGCCAGCAGCGTGAGAGGCTCCCCGGACAGGGGTTACGAGCAGTACTTC
NA	TRBJ2-7	TRBV12-3/TRBV12-4	NA	CASSFRGYEQYF	TGTGCCAGCAGTTTCAGGGGCTACGAGCAGTACTTC
NA	TRBJ1-4	TRBV7-9	NA	CASSFGRQEGEKLFF	TGTGCCAGCAGCTTTGGGCGCCAGGAGGGTGAAAAACTGTTTTTT
NA	TRBJ1-2	TRBV4-1	NA	CASSQARGYYGYTF	TGCGCCAGCAGCCAAGCCCGGGGGTACTATGGCTACACCTTC
NA	TRBJ2-1	TRBV7-2	NA	CASSFWERISYNEQFF	TGTGCCAGCAGCTTTTGGGAGCGGATCTCCTACAATGAGCAGTTCTTC
TRBD1	TRBJ1-6	TRBV6-5	NA	CASSQGGFRSPLHF	TGTGCCAGCAGCCAGGGGGGTTTTCGGTCACCCCTCCACTTT
TRBD1	TRBJ2-7	TRBV6-5	NA	CASRTGGREQYF	TGTGCCAGCCGGACAGGGGGGCGCGAGCAGTACTTC
TRBD1	TRBJ1-3	TRBV24-1	NA	CATSDAGTGESGNTIYF	TGTGCCACCAGTGATGCCGGGACAGGGGAGTCTGGAAACACCATATATTTT
NA	TRBJ1-6	TRBV10-3	NA	CAISESINKNSPLHF	TGTGCCATCAGTGAGTCGATAAACAAGAATTCACCCCTCCACTTT
TRBD1	TRBJ2-5	TRBV5-6	NA	CASSLAGRGQETQYF	TGTGCCAGCAGCTTGGCCGGCAGGGGGCAGGAGACCCAGTACTTC
TRBD2	TRBJ2-1	TRBV10-3	once	CAISGLAGDTGSGEQFF	TGTGCCATCAGTGGACTAGCGGGGGACACCGGGTCGGGTGAGCAGTTCTTC
TRBD2	TRBJ2-5	TRBV9	NA	CASSVRASGGGETQYF	TGTGCCAGCAGCGTCCGGGCTAGCGGTGGGGGAGAGACCCAGTACTTC
NA	TRBJ1-5	TRBV11-2	NA	CASSLGRAGIGNQPQHF	TGTGCCAGCAGCTTAGGACGTGCGGGAATTGGCAATCAGCCCCAGCATTTT
NA	TRBJ2-1	TRBV5-4	NA	CASSSTGSDEQFF	TGTGCCAGCAGCTCAACCGGGAGTGATGAGCAGTTCTTC
TRBD2	TRBJ2-1	TRBV23-1	NA	CASSQSLAGGPSSYNEQFF	TGCGCCAGCAGTCAGTCTCTAGCGGGGGGGCCTAGCTCCTACAATGAGCAGTTCTTC
TRBD2	TRBJ2-1	TRBV11-2	NA	CASSLGGRAFIINEQFF	TGTGCCAGCAGCTTAGGTGGGAGGGCCTTTATAATTAATGAGCAGTTCTTC
TRBD1	TRBJ1-2	TRBV5-1	NA	CASSSRQGMDYGYTF	TGCGCCAGCAGCTCCCGACAGGGAATGGACTATGGCTACACCTTC
TRBD1	TRBJ1-5	TRBV19	NA	CASRQNRGQPQHF	TGTGCCAGTAGGCAAAACAGGGGCCAGCCCCAGCATTTT
NA	TRBJ1-2	TRBV7-9	NA	CASSLYTTDYGYTF	TGTGCCAGCAGCTTATACACGACAGACTATGGCTACACCTTC
NA	TRBJ1-2	TRBV5-1	few	CASSATTDLYGYTF	TGCGCCAGCAGCGCGACGACAGACCTCTATGGCTACACCTTC
TRBD2	TRBJ2-5	TRBV10-3	NA	CAISESWTSGAQETQYF	TGTGCCATCAGTGAGTCTTGGACTAGCGGGGCACAAGAGACCCAGTACTTC
TRBD1	TRBJ1-6	TRBV5-1	NA	CASSRSPTGNNSPLHF	TGCGCCAGCAGCCGATCCCCGACAGGGAATAATTCACCCCTCCACTTT
NA	TRBJ2-1	TRBV11-1	NA	CASSSSMGGYNEQFF	NA
TRBD1	TRBJ2-1	TRBV2	NA	CASSYGQGAYNEQFF	TGTGCCAGCAGTTACGGACAGGGGGCCTACAATGAGCAGTTCTTC
TRBD1	TRBJ1-3	TRBV5-1	NA	CASSLTRLTGAGNTIYF	TGCGCCAGCAGCTTGACCCGTCTGACAGGGGCTGGAAACACCATATATTTT
NA	TRBJ2-5	TRBV24-1	NA	CATSHDMDQETQYF	TGTGCCACCAGCCACGACATGGACCAAGAGACCCAGTACTTC
TRBD1	TRBJ1-4	TRBV30	NA	CAGQGTASNEKLFF	TGTGCCGGACAAGGGACAGCCAGTAATGAAAAACTGTTTTTT
TRBD2	TRBJ2-5	TRBV7-3	NA	CASSRTRKETQYF	TGTGCCAGCAGTAGGACTAGGAAAGAGACCCAGTACTTC
TRBD1	TRBJ2-5	TRBV9	NA	CASSSRTGVAETQYF	TGTGCCAGCAGCTCCCGGACAGGGGTCGCGGAGACCCAGTACTTC
TRBD1	TRBJ2-3	TRBV10-3	NA	CAISESTDRGQRDTQYF	TGTGCCATCAGTGAGAGCACGGACAGGGGGCAGCGCGATACGCAGTATTTT
NA	TRBJ1-1	TRBV6-1	NA	CASSETTTANTEAFF	TGTGCCAGCAGTGAGACGACGACAGCGAACACTGAAGCTTTCTTT
TRBD2	TRBJ2-1	TRBV6-5	NA	CASNAGVGYNEQFF	TGTGCCAGCAATGCGGGAGTAGGGTACAATGAGCAGTTCTTC
TRBD1	TRBJ1-1	TRBV4-1	NA	CASKSLHRQGLEAFF	TGCGCCAGCAAATCCCTACATCGACAGGGACTTGAAGCTTTCTTT